The entry below describes one TCR beta chain. Its antigen is not known. The data were produced by immunoSEQ multiplex PCR, yet TCRdb's version contains in-frame clones alone and is incomplete. The table includes around 140,000 clones, roughly 84% detected once. CDR1 and CDR2 from the germline V gene are LGHNA and YNFKEQ. V shed 4 bases and J shed 5 bases, with 21 bases lying between them. The length of the CDR3 is 17 residues. These data belong to a study of T cell responses to AZD1222 COVID-19 vaccine. Study-wide results and caveats: Regions 160-218 and 743-854 dominated among vaccine-associated CD4 TCRs spanning spike.

This TCR was sampled from an adult who received the AZD1222 COVID-19 vaccine. This chain connects TRBV4-2 to TRBJ2-1, with D perhaps TRBD2 (7 bases). The sample consisted of peripheral blood, taken 28 days after the second AZD1222 dose. CDR3 sequence (DNA): TGTGCCAGCAGCCCCCAGGGATATGCGGGGGCCGACAATGAGCAGTTCTTC. This translates into CASSPQGYAGADNEQFF.